This passage covers 5 T cell receptor beta chains from one sample sequenced in a study of blood T cell repertoires in COVID-19. Using immunoSEQ multiplex PCR, the repertoire was profiled, and TCRdb retains in-frame clones only, with some absent. Among 65,000 to 95,000 clones, roughly 78% were seen once, and the ten largest hold roughly a third. Sample: peripheral blood. The receptors derive from a man aged 55 to 70 with COVID-19, enrolled during active disease.

The CDR3 bases are TGTGCCAGCAGCGTAACGAGCGGGGATCTAAATGAGCAGTTCTTC. It codes for CASSVTSGDLNEQFF. The chain links TRBV9 to TRBJ2-1; 7 positions match TRBD2. The CDR3 spans 15 residues. J lost 7 bases, V lost 1 base, and 8 bases had no gene match. The germline V gene encodes CDR1 SGDLS and CDR2 YYNGEE. Based on the CDR3 plus reference TRBV9 and TRBJ2-1, the full variable domain is DSGVTQTPKHLITATGQRVTLRCSPRSGDLSVYWYQQSLDQGLQFLIQYYNGEERAKGNILERFSAQQFPDLHSELNLSSLELGDSALYFCASSVTSGDLNEQFFGPGTRLTVL.

V gene TRBV5-4 combines with J gene TRBJ1-1; 7 bases map to TRBD1. Losses at the gene ends were 1 base for V and 5 bases for J; bases not matched to a gene: 8. The CDR3 has 15 amino acids. From germline, CDR1 is SGHNT and CDR2 YYREEE (reference sequence). CDR3 loop: CASSLTGAKGTEAFF. The CDR3 nucleotides are TGTGCCAGCAGCTTGACAGGGGCAAAGGGGACTGAAGCTTTCTTT.

The chain links TRBV7-2 to TRBJ2-5, with D possibly matching TRBD1 (5 bases). The CDR3 covers 14 residues. Germline values: CDR1 SGHTA, CDR2 FQGNSA. The germline V and J ends were trimmed by 2 bases and 1 base, with 8 bases remaining between them. Written as DNA, the CDR3 is TGTGCCAGCAGCTTAACAGGCTCCCAAGAGACCCAGTACTTC. Translated: CASSLTGSQETQYF.

The chain carries TRBV2 and TRBJ2-1; TRBD2 aligns across 10 bases. Germline loops: CDR1 SNHLY, CDR2 FYNNEI. The CDR3 spans 13 residues. The V gene end was trimmed by 9 bases and the J gene end by 4 bases; junction bases not matched to a gene: 3. CDR3 nucleotides: TGTGCCAGTAGCGGGAGGATGTACAATGAGCAGTTCTTC. Protein sequence: CASSGRMYNEQFF. Looking up the rest from reference TRBV2 and TRBJ2-1 gives the full variable domain: EPEVTQTPSHQVTQMGQEVILRCVPISNHLYFYWYRQILGQKVEFLVSFYNNEISEKSEIFDDQFSVERPDGSNFTLKIRSTKLEDSAMYFCASSGRMYNEQFFGPGTRLTVL.

The rearrangement joins TRBV11-3 to TRBJ2-2; 10 bases line up with TRBD2. CDR3 size: 16 residues. Per germline, CDR1 SGHNT and CDR2 YENEEA. V lost 5 bases to trimming and J lost 5 bases; unmatched junction nucleotides: 8. The CDR3 nucleotides read TGTGCCAGCAGCATGGGACTAGCGCTAAGGACCGGGGAGCTGTTTTTT. It yields the protein CASSMGLALRTGELFF.